A selection of T cell receptor beta chains follows, all from one sample in a study of graft-versus-host responses after intestinal transplantation. Antigen specificity for these receptors is unknown. The table came from immunoSEQ multiplex PCR; TCRdb's copy has only in-frame clones and leaves some out. The data contain 95,000 to 130,000 clones, 75% to 95% of them singletons. The material was unstimulated CD4+ T cells sorted from spleen or lymph node cells, obtained before intestinal transplant. The receptors were gathered from a human donor who received an intestinal transplant. The CDR3 runs from the conserved cysteine through the conserved F or W. The D gene is left open where the match is weak. Clone size is shown for a subset of rows, as once, few, many or a class of expanded clone.

D: -; V: TRBV2; size: -; J: TRBJ2-1; DNA: TGTGCCAGCAGTGAAGCGCGTCTTCGGCTAGTGCGTTCCTACAATGAGCAGTTCTTC; CDR3: CASSEARLRLVRSYNEQFF
D: -; V: TRBV28; size: -; J: TRBJ2-3; DNA: TGTGCCAGCAGTTTGTTGAGCGTTGCCCCAGATACGCAGTATTTT; CDR3: CASSLLSVAPDTQYF
D: -; V: TRBV18; size: -; J: TRBJ2-3; DNA: TGTGCCAGCTCACCACTTTACATTCGCTCGCCAGATACGCAGTATTTT; CDR3: CASSPLYIRSPDTQYF
D: TRBD1; V: TRBV2; size: -; J: TRBJ2-7; DNA: TGTGCCAGCAGGGGACAGGGAAGCTCCTACGAGCAGTACTTC; CDR3: CASRGQGSSYEQYF
D: -; V: TRBV6-1; size: -; J: TRBJ1-5; DNA: TGTGCCAGCAGCGCTAGGAGCAATCAGCCCCAGCATTTT; CDR3: CASSARSNQPQHF
D: -; V: TRBV7-2; size: -; J: TRBJ2-3; DNA: TGTGCCAGCAGCTTAGCCCCTAGCCTCCCCGATACGCAGTATTTT; CDR3: CASSLAPSLPDTQYF
D: TRBD2; V: TRBV19; size: -; J: TRBJ2-3; DNA: TGTGCCACCAAAGCCCTCCCGGCTAGCGGGACAGATACGCAGTATTTT; CDR3: CATKALPASGTDTQYF
D: -; V: TRBV27; size: -; J: TRBJ2-7; DNA: TGTGCCAGCAGTTTAGTTGCTAGGGGTTCATCCCTCTACGAGCAGTACTTC; CDR3: CASSLVARGSSLYEQYF
D: -; V: TRBV11-2; size: -; J: TRBJ1-3; DNA: TGTGCCAGCAGCTATCAGGACAGATCCTCTGGAAACACCATATATTTT; CDR3: CASSYQDRSSGNTIYF
D: -; V: TRBV5-5; size: -; J: TRBJ1-1; DNA: TGTGCCAGCAGCCTGTTTTGGGCCGTTGACGCTGAAGCTTTCTTT; CDR3: CASSLFWAVDAEAFF
D: -; V: TRBV5-1; size: -; J: TRBJ2-1; DNA: TGCGCCAGCAGCTTGGAAATACGGGGGAGGGAGCAGTTCTTC; CDR3: CASSLEIRGREQFF
D: TRBD1; V: TRBV25-1; size: -; J: TRBJ2-7; DNA: TGTGCCAGCAGTACTTCCGGGACAGGGGACGAGCAGTACTTC; CDR3: CASSTSGTGDEQYF
D: TRBD2; V: TRBV11-2; size: -; J: TRBJ2-7; DNA: TGTGCCAGCAGCAGACTAGCGGGAGGGTACGAGCAGTACTTC; CDR3: CASSRLAGGYEQYF
D: TRBD1; V: TRBV6-1; size: -; J: TRBJ2-7; DNA: TGTGCCACCTCCCGGGACAGGGTACCCTACGAGCAGTACTTC; CDR3: CATSRDRVPYEQYF
D: -; V: TRBV7-2; size: -; J: TRBJ2-3; DNA: TGTGCCAGCAGCTTAGCGGGGTTAGCGACAGATACGCAGTATTTT; CDR3: CASSLAGLATDTQYF
D: TRBD1; V: TRBV19; size: -; J: TRBJ1-2; DNA: TGTGCCAGTAGTATAGGGACAGGGGGCTATGGCTACACCTTC; CDR3: CASSIGTGGYGYTF
D: -; V: TRBV25-1; size: -; J: TRBJ2-5; DNA: TGTGCCAGCAGTGAATTTCTGAAGGGGGGGTCCAGTCAAGAGACCCAGTACTTC; CDR3: CASSEFLKGGSSQETQYF
D: -; V: TRBV28; size: -; J: TRBJ2-7; DNA: TGTGCCAGCAGTTTATACACCGGGAACTCCTACGAGCAGTACTTC; CDR3: CASSLYTGNSYEQYF
D: TRBD2; V: TRBV2; size: once; J: TRBJ2-4; DNA: TGTGCCAGCAGTGACTGGACTAGCGGGGGGGGCATAGCCAAAAACATTCAGTACTTC; CDR3: CASSDWTSGGGIAKNIQYF
D: TRBD1; V: TRBV18; size: -; J: TRBJ2-7; DNA: TGTGCCAGCTCCCCATTGGGGGACAGCCCCTACGAGCAGTACTTC; CDR3: CASSPLGDSPYEQYF
D: -; V: TRBV6-6; size: -; J: TRBJ2-1; DNA: TGTGCCAGCAGTTACTCCCGGACTACATACAATGAGCAGTTCTTC; CDR3: CASSYSRTTYNEQFF
D: -; V: TRBV28; size: -; J: TRBJ2-5; DNA: TGTGCCACCCGCCGAGGGGCAGGGGTGGAGACCCAGTACTTC; CDR3: CATRRGAGVETQYF
D: -; V: TRBV7-9; size: once; J: TRBJ2-1; DNA: TGTGCCAGCAGCTTATTTCTCAGAGAGCAGTTCTTC; CDR3: CASSLFLREQFF
D: TRBD2; V: TRBV9; size: -; J: TRBJ2-2; DNA: TGTGCCAGCAGCGTCGGACTAGCCTCGAACACCGGGGAGCTGTTTTTT; CDR3: CASSVGLASNTGELFF
D: TRBD2; V: TRBV11-2; size: -; J: TRBJ2-3; DNA: TGTGCCAGCAGCTTGGGACTAGCAGATACGCAGTATTTT; CDR3: CASSLGLADTQYF
D: TRBD1; V: TRBV28; size: -; J: TRBJ1-5; DNA: TGTGCCAGCAGTTTGGGAGAAAACAGGGGGATCCGGCCCCAGCATTTT; CDR3: CASSLGENRGIRPQHF
D: -; V: TRBV28; size: -; J: TRBJ1-4; DNA: TGTGCCAGCATCCGGGCAACTAATGAAAAACTGTTTTTT; CDR3: CASIRATNEKLFF
D: -; V: TRBV18; size: -; J: TRBJ2-3; DNA: TGTGCCAGCTCACCACCGGGGACTTACACAGATACGCAGTATTTT; CDR3: CASSPPGTYTDTQYF
D: -; V: TRBV6-6; size: once; J: TRBJ1-4; DNA: TGTGCCAGCAGCCAGGGCGGACACCTTAATGAAAAACTGTTTTTT; CDR3: CASSQGGHLNEKLFF
D: TRBD2; V: TRBV2; size: -; J: TRBJ2-3; DNA: TGTGCCAGCAGTGAAGCGGGACTAGCGGGAGGCACAGATACGCAGTATTTT; CDR3: CASSEAGLAGGTDTQYF
D: TRBD2; V: TRBV6-6; size: -; J: TRBJ2-1; DNA: TGTGCCAGCAGTTACACAGCGGGAGGGCGGTACAATGAGCAGTTCTTC; CDR3: CASSYTAGGRYNEQFF
D: TRBD1; V: TRBV5-8; size: -; J: TRBJ1-1; DNA: TGTGCCAGCAGCACCTACAGGGGTCGGGCTGAAGCTTTCTTT; CDR3: CASSTYRGRAEAFF
D: TRBD1; V: TRBV28; size: -; J: TRBJ1-2; DNA: TGTGCCAGCAGTCTAAATCCGGGACAGGGGGCCTATGGCTACACCTTC; CDR3: CASSLNPGQGAYGYTF
D: -; V: TRBV9; size: -; J: TRBJ1-1; DNA: TGTGCCAGCAGCGTAGGAATAGGAGAGTTGAACACTGAAGCTTTCTTT; CDR3: CASSVGIGELNTEAFF
D: -; V: TRBV7-9; size: -; J: TRBJ2-7; DNA: TGTGCCAGCAGCCACGGGCAGGGAAGAGGCGAGCAGTACTTC; CDR3: CASSHGQGRGEQYF
D: TRBD1; V: TRBV6-6; size: -; J: TRBJ2-3; DNA: TGTGCCAGCAGCCGGGACAGAGGCACAGATACGCAGTATTTT; CDR3: CASSRDRGTDTQYF
D: TRBD2; V: TRBV30; size: once; J: TRBJ2-5; DNA: TGTGCCTGGAGCGAATGGGGACTAGCGGGGGGACAACAAGAGACCCAGTACTTC; CDR3: CAWSEWGLAGGQQETQYF
D: TRBD2; V: TRBV6-1; size: -; J: TRBJ2-7; DNA: TGTGCCAGCAGTTCTCTAGCGGGAGGGCCGTTCGAGCAGTACTTC; CDR3: CASSSLAGGPFEQYF
D: TRBD1; V: TRBV19; size: -; J: TRBJ1-1; DNA: TGTGCCAGTAGTATCCAGGGGGCTTGGGTGAACACTGAAGCTTTCTTT; CDR3: CASSIQGAWVNTEAFF
D: TRBD1; V: TRBV7-8; size: few; J: TRBJ1-6; DNA: TGTGCCAGCAGCCCCCGCTATGGACAGGGGAATAATTCACCCCTCCACTTT; CDR3: CASSPRYGQGNNSPLHF